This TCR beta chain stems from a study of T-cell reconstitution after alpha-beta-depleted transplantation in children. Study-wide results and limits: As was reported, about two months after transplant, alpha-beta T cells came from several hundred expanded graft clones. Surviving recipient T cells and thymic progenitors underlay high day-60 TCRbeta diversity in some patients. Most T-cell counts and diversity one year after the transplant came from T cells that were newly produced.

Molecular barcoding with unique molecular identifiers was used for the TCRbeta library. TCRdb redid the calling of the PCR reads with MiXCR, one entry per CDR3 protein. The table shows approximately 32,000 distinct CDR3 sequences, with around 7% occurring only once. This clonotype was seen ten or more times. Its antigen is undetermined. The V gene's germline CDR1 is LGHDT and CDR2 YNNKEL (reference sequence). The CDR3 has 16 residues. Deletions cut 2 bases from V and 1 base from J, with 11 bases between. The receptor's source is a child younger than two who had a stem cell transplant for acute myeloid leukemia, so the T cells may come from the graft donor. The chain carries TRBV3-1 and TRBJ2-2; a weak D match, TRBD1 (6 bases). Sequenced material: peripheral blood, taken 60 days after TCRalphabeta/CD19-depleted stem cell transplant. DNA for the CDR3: TGTGCCAGCAGCCAAACAGGGACGAGGAACACCGGGGAGCTGTTTTTT. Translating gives CASSQTGTRNTGELFF.